Presented here are 21 T cell receptor beta chains from one specimen sequenced in a study of OX40 agonist ivuxolimab in advanced cancers. The library relied on the immunoSEQ multiplex PCR assay. TCRdb stores this immuneACCESS table with in-frame sequences only. Part of the clones is absent; in the studies checked, under half of the shortfall reflects unresolved V genes, and no reason is known for the rest. For this sample the table gives around 72,000 clones, of which around 87% were detected only once. Approximately 0.91% of the sample belongs to the ten largest clones. The starting material was CD4+ or CD8+ T cells sorted from blood, obtained in a trial of the OX40 agonist ivuxolimab. The receptors were gathered from an adult with an advanced solid tumor such as melanoma, head and neck, liver or kidney cancer.

The chain uses TRBV6-4 and TRBJ2-1; 12 nucleotides align to TRBD2. CDR1 is MRHNA, CDR2 SNTAGT, per germline. The V segment lost 2 bases and the J segment 9 bases; nucleotides outside the gene matches: 11. There are 17 residues in the CDR3. The CDR3 loop reads CASSDGASGGADREQFF. DNA for the CDR3: TGTGCCAGCAGTGACGGGGCTAGCGGGGGGGCCGACCGTGAGCAGTTCTTC.

This rearrangement joins TRBV10-3 to TRBJ2-7, with D unresolved. V lost 6 bases to trimming and J lost 3 bases, with 6 bases between them. Germline V gives CDR1 ENHRY, CDR2 SYGVKD. CDR3 length: 11 amino acids. The CDR3 protein is CAIRQNYEQYF. CDR3 nucleotide sequence: TGTGCCATCAGACAAAACTACGAGCAGTACTTC.

The chain combines TRBV11-3 with TRBJ2-5; 9 bases line up with TRBD2. Germline CDR1 SGHNT, CDR2 YENEEA. J gave up 4 bases and V 4 bases, and 7 bases lay outside the gene matches. This CDR3 contains 15 residues. Here the CDR3 DNA reads TGTGCCAGCAGCTCAAGGGCGGGAGGGCCAGAGACCCAGTACTTC. Amino acids: CASSSRAGGPETQYF.

The CDR3 sequence is CASSLENEQFF. Written as DNA, the CDR3 is TGTGCCAGCAGCTTAGAGAATGAGCAGTTCTTC. The V gene is TRBV7-9, the J gene TRBJ2-1; D is unclear. The CDR3 spans 11 residues. With 1 base removed from V and 7 bases from J, the gap between germline ends came to 2 bases. CDR1 and CDR2 (germline): SEHNR, FQNEAQ (reference sequence).

The chain uses TRBV19 and TRBJ2-1; 8 bases are a match to TRBD2. Germline CDR1 and CDR2: LNHDA and SQIVND (reference sequence). This CDR3 comprises 14 residues. V dropped 3 bases and J dropped 6; count of bases not matched to a gene: 4. CDR3 sequence: CASSMGLVTNEQFF. The CDR3 DNA follows: TGTGCCAGTAGTATGGGACTAGTCACCAATGAGCAGTTCTTC. Supplemented by reference TRBV19 and TRBJ2-1, the full variable domain reads DGGITQSPKYLFRKEGQNVTLSCEQNLNHDAMYWYRQDPGQGLRLIYYSQIVNDFQKGDIAEGYSVSREKKESFPLTVTSAQKNPTAFYLCASSMGLVTNEQFFGPGTRLTVL.

Only a few counts were recorded for this clone. The V call is TRBV7-3, the J call TRBJ1-6; the D is unclear. There are 14 residues in the CDR3. The germline gives CDR1 SGHTA, CDR2 FQGTGA. Trimming removed 1 base at V and 6 bases at J, with 7 bases between. In DNA form, the CDR3 reads TGTGCCAGCAGCTTAAAAAGGGTTAATTCACCCCTCCACTTT. It yields the protein CASSLKRVNSPLHF. The full variable domain, its missing parts supplied by reference TRBV7-3 and TRBJ1-6, is GAGVSQTPSNKVTEKGKYVELRCDPISGHTALYWYRQSLGQGPEFLIYFQGTGAADDSGLPNDRFFAVRPEGSVSTLKIQRTERGDSAVYLCASSLKRVNSPLHFGNGTRLTVT.

V and J are TRBV18 and TRBJ2-5; no firm D call. The CDR3 length is 16 residues. V was clipped by 0 bases and J by 3 bases, with 14 bases between them. The germline V gene has CDR1 KGHSH and CDR2 LQKENI. CDR3 region: CASSPPWGSTKETQYF. The CDR3 DNA reads as TGTGCCAGCTCACCACCCTGGGGTAGTACCAAAGAGACCCAGTACTTC. Drawing the rest from reference TRBV18 and TRBJ2-5, the complete variable domain is NAGVMQNPRHLVRRRGQEARLRCSPMKGHSHVYWYRQLPEEGLKFMVYLQKENIIDESGMPKERFSAEFPKEGPSILRIQQVVRGDSAAYFCASSPPWGSTKETQYFGPGTRLLVL.

The V call is TRBV7-8, the J call TRBJ1-5, with D unclear. CDR1 and CDR2 (germline): SGHVS, FQNEAQ. The CDR3 loop spans 15 amino acids. V shed 2 bases and J shed 0 bases, with 8 bases lying between them. DNA of the CDR3: TGTGCCAGCAGCTTATTCGAAGATAGCAATCAGCCCCAGCATTTT. Translating it yields CASSLFEDSNQPQHF.

The chain recombines TRBV5-1 with TRBJ2-7, with 10 positions matching TRBD2. From germline, CDR1 is SGHRS and CDR2 YFSETQ. V lost 0 bases and J lost 1; bases outside the gene matches: 4. This CDR3 region has 16 residues. CDR3 DNA sequence: TGCGCCAGCAGCTTGGGAAAAGCGGGGGGGTCCTACGAGCAGTACTTC. Residues: CASSLGKAGGSYEQYF. Supplemented by reference TRBV5-1 and TRBJ2-7, the full variable domain reads KAGVTQTPRYLIKTRGQQVTLSCSPISGHRSVSWYQQTPGQGLQFLFEYFSETQRNKGNFPGRFSGRQFSNSRSEMNVSTLELGDSALYLCASSLGKAGGSYEQYFGPGTRLTVT.

This clone was observed a handful of times. The chain employs TRBV7-9 and TRBJ1-6; no clear D gene. V lost 5 bases and J lost 5, with 13 bases in between. The CDR3 runs 15 residues. The germline gives CDR1 SEHNR, CDR2 FQNEAQ (reference sequence). CDR3 region: CASSVWTGDNSPLHF. CDR3 sequence (DNA): TGTGCCAGCAGCGTCTGGACCGGAGATAATTCACCCCTCCACTTT.

This clone was detected only once. The chain is built from TRBV18 and TRBJ1-1; 8 positions agree with TRBD1. The CDR3 has 15 residues. The germline V gene encodes CDR1 KGHSH and CDR2 LQKENI. J lost 4 bases, V lost 5 bases, and 9 bases had no gene match. CDR3 region: CASSTGQGWGTEAFF. CDR3 sequence (DNA): TGTGCCAGCTCAACCGGACAGGGTTGGGGCACTGAAGCTTTCTTT.

V gene TRBV5-4 combines with J gene TRBJ2-1, with D unclear. V lost 4 bases, J lost 0 bases, and 14 bases lay in between. Germline V gene sequence: CDR1 SGHNT, CDR2 YYREEE (reference sequence). The CDR3 sequence is 16 residues long. The DNA of the CDR3 is TGTGCCAGCAGCCTCAATCCGTCGAGCTCCTACAATGAGCAGTTCTTC. Translated: CASSLNPSSSYNEQFF.

This chain connects TRBV6-1 to TRBJ2-7; 10 bases line up with TRBD1. Germline V gene sequence: CDR1 MNHNS, CDR2 SASEGT. V lost 9 bases to trimming and J lost 5 bases; unmatched junction nucleotides: 7. The CDR3 is 13 amino acids. The DNA for the CDR3 is TGTGCCAGTTCGGGACAGGGGCTCGACGAGCAGTACTTC. It specifies CASSGQGLDEQYF.

The V and J genes are TRBV4-2 and TRBJ1-3, with D perhaps matching TRBD1 (5 bases). The V end lost 0 bases, the J end lost 6 bases, and 18 bases lay between the germline ends. The CDR3 has 17 residues. The germline V gene encodes CDR1 LGHNA and CDR2 YNFKEQ. The CDR3 sequence is CASSQDQGGLLENTIYF. CDR3 in DNA: TGTGCCAGCAGCCAAGATCAGGGCGGCCTCTTGGAAAACACCATATATTTT.

The chain employs TRBV19 and TRBJ2-5; possible D gene TRBD2, 6 bases. CDR1 and CDR2 (germline): LNHDA, SQIVND (reference sequence). There are 14 residues in the CDR3. Trimming took off 4 bases at V and 2 bases at J, with 11 bases between the two ends. DNA for the CDR3: TGTGCCAGTAGTAGCACGGGGGTACAAGAGACCCAGTACTTC. The encoded protein is CASSSTGVQETQYF. Full variable domain (missing parts from reference TRBV19 and TRBJ2-5): DGGITQSPKYLFRKEGQNVTLSCEQNLNHDAMYWYRQDPGQGLRLIYYSQIVNDFQKGDIAEGYSVSREKKESFPLTVTSAQKNPTAFYLCASSSTGVQETQYFGPGTRLLVL.

The chain carries TRBV29-1 and TRBJ2-7, with 11 bases matching TRBD2. Germline V lookup: CDR1 SQVTM, CDR2 ANQGSEA. The V gene end was trimmed by 6 bases and the J gene end by 3 bases; junction bases not matched to a gene: 7. This CDR3 is 14 amino acids long. The CDR3 region is CSVDTSGGGYEQYF. The CDR3 region has the DNA TGCAGCGTAGATACTAGCGGGGGAGGCTACGAGCAGTACTTC.

This clone was counted between two and nine times. V gene TRBV19 combines with J gene TRBJ2-7; D is perhaps TRBD1 (6 bases). Germline assignment: CDR1 LNHDA and CDR2 SQIVND (reference sequence). The CDR3 is made up of 13 amino acids. The V end was cut by 4 bases, the J end by 6 bases, with 13 bases between. CDR3 in amino acids: CASSNHQGFEQYF. The DNA of the CDR3 is TGTGCCAGTAGTAACCATCAGGGGTTCGAGCAGTACTTC.

This chain uses TRBV10-1 with TRBJ2-2; 7 nucleotides agree with TRBD2. Germline-derived CDR1 and CDR2 are WNHNN and SYGVQD (reference sequence). Trimming took 10 bases from V and 3 from J; bases not matched to a gene: 11. The length of the CDR3 is 15 residues. CDR3 sequence: CATTRGGKYTGELFF. The CDR3 bases are TGCGCCACCACCCGGGGAGGGAAGTACACCGGGGAGCTGTTTTTT.

This clone was found once. The chain uses TRBV18 and TRBJ2-7; 9 nucleotides agree with TRBD2. Trimming removed 4 bases from V and 2 bases from J; junction bases left unmatched: 3. The germline CDR1 and CDR2 sequences are KGHSH and LQKENI. The CDR3 sequence is 14 residues long. This chain's CDR3 is CASSRLAETYEQYF. DNA for the CDR3: TGTGCCAGCTCACGACTAGCGGAAACCTACGAGCAGTACTTC.

The genes are TRBV7-8 and TRBJ1-1, with unresolved D. Germline lookup yields CDR1 SGHVS and CDR2 FQNEAQ. V was trimmed by 1 base and J by 9 bases, leaving 9 bases between them. The CDR3 consists of 12 residues. Written as DNA, the CDR3 is TGTGCCAGCAGCTTAGGGGAGCTTAAAGCTTTCTTT. Residues: CASSLGELKAFF.

The rearrangement joins TRBV5-1 to TRBJ1-1; TRBD1 is a possible D gene (6 bases). The CDR3 length is 15 residues. With 4 bases removed from V and 3 bases from J, the gap between germline ends came to 16 bases. Germline assignment: CDR1 SGHRS and CDR2 YFSETQ. CDR3: CASSPRGGLDTEAFF. The CDR3 DNA reads TGCGCCAGCAGCCCGAGGGGGGGCTTGGACACTGAAGCTTTCTTT.